This TCR beta chain was observed in a study of blood T cell repertoires in COVID-19. Study summary: PBMCs, B-cell-depleted T cells, or T cells provided the cDNA or gDNA that made up the material.

The V and J ends lost 3 bases and 0 bases respectively, with 13 bases between them. Per the germline V gene, CDR1 is SGHRS and CDR2 is YFSETQ. There are 16 residues in the CDR3. Method: immunoSEQ multiplex PCR; TCRdb's copy keeps in-frame clones and lacks some. Of 150,000 to 200,000 clones listed, around nine tenths are singletons. The rearrangement links TRBV5-1 to TRBJ2-1, with unresolved D. This TCR was sampled from a man between 18 and 29 years old with active or convalescent COVID-19. Sequences were obtained from peripheral blood. This CDR3 is CASSSIHRSSYNEQFF. The CDR3 DNA follows: TGCGCCAGCAGCTCTATACACCGGAGCTCCTACAATGAGCAGTTCTTC.